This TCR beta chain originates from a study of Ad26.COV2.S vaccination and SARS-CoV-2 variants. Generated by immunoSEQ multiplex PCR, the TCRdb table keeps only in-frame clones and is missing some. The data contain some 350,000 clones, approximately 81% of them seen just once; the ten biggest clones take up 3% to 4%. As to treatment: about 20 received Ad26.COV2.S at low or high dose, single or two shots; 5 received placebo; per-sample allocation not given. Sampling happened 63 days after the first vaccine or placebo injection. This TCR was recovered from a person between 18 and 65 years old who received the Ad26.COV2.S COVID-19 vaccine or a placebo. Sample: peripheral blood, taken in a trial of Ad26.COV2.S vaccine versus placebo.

The CDR3 DNA reads as TGTGCCAGCAGCTTGGTGGGGTTGGGGCGCATTCAGTACTTC. Protein: CASSLVGLGRIQYF. V and J are TRBV5-6 and TRBJ2-4, with TRBD1 as a possible D gene (5 bases). Germline-derived CDR1 and CDR2 are SGHDT and YYEEEE. The V gene lost 0 bases and the J gene lost 9 bases, with 13 bases spanning the gap. This CDR3 is built from 14 residues.